These 15 T cell receptor beta chains were sequenced from one sample in a study of cytomegalovirus exposure and HLA in healthy donors. The PCR was carried out with 60 Vbeta primers and 13 Jbeta primers. The data were produced by immunoSEQ multiplex PCR, yet TCRdb's version contains in-frame clones alone and is incomplete. The sample contains about 76,000 clones, more than 65% of which appear only once. The sequencing sample was made of PBMCs. The receptors here all came from a male donor in good health and CMV-seropositive.

This chain joins TRBV19 and TRBJ2-7, with 8 bases aligning to TRBD2. The CDR3 has 15 amino acids. The germline V gene encodes CDR1 LNHDA and CDR2 SQIVND (reference sequence). The trim removed 4 bases at V and 0 bases at J, leaving 5 bases unmatched. CDR3 bases: TGTGCCAGTAGTACGCCGGGGGGGGCCTCCTACGAGCAGTACTTC. Its protein is CASSTPGGASYEQYF. Full variable domain (outside the CDR3, taken from reference TRBV19 and TRBJ2-7): DGGITQSPKYLFRKEGQNVTLSCEQNLNHDAMYWYRQDPGQGLRLIYYSQIVNDFQKGDIAEGYSVSREKKESFPLTVTSAQKNPTAFYLCASSTPGGASYEQYFGPGTRLTVT.

The CDR3 is CASSFREANYGYTF. The CDR3 coding sequence is TGTGCCAGTAGTTTCAGGGAGGCTAACTATGGCTACACCTTC. V gene TRBV19 combines with J gene TRBJ1-2; D might be TRBD1 (5 bases). This CDR3 is 14 amino acids long. Trimming removed 5 bases at V and 0 bases at J, with 10 bases between. CDR1 LNHDA and CDR2 SQIVND come from the germline V gene (reference sequence).

This clone was counted a few times. The J gene is TRBJ2-3, the V gene TRBV27; weak D call: TRBD1 (6 bases). CDR3 length: 13 amino acids. CDR1 MNHEY and CDR2 SMNVEV come from the germline V gene (reference sequence). Between the trimmed V and J ends, which lost 0 bases and 8 bases, there was a span of 9 bases. CDR3 coding DNA: TGTGCCAGCAGTTTATCGGGGGCAGGTACGCAGTATTTT. Its translation: CASSLSGAGTQYF.

The chain joins TRBV10-2 to TRBJ1-2; D unclear. The germline V and J ends were trimmed by 10 bases and 2 bases, with 20 bases remaining between them. Germline loops: CDR1 WSHSY, CDR2 SAAADI. The CDR3 loop spans 15 amino acids. This CDR3 is CATAMGPGVNYGYTF. CDR3 DNA sequence: TGCGCCACCGCGATGGGTCCGGGTGTAAACTATGGCTACACCTTC.

This clone was observed once. The chain links TRBV6-6 to TRBJ1-1; the D gene is possibly TRBD1 (5 bases). The CDR3 sequence is 13 residues long. V lost 9 bases and J lost 4, with 15 bases in between. CDR1 and CDR2 (germline): MNHNY, SVGAGI (reference sequence). CDR3 nucleotides: TGTGCCAGTGGCGGGGGAGCGGGCACTGAAGCTTTCTTT. Residues: CASGGGAGTEAFF.

The chain carries TRBV2 and TRBJ2-6; D possibly corresponds to TRBD1 (6 bases). Trimming removed 1 base at V and 4 bases at J, with 8 bases between. The CDR3 loop spans 15 amino acids. Germline CDR1 and CDR2: SNHLY and FYNNEI. CDR3 in amino acids: CASSEERGGANVLTF. CDR3 nucleotide sequence: TGTGCCAGCAGTGAAGAAAGGGGGGGGGCCAACGTCCTGACTTTC.

The gene calls are TRBV7-9 and TRBJ2-5; D perhaps matches TRBD2 (6 bases). V lost 3 bases to trimming and J lost 2 bases, with 13 bases between them. This CDR3 has 15 residues. Germline V gene lookup returns CDR1 SEHNR and CDR2 FQNEAQ (reference sequence). CDR3 in amino acids: CASSFPRDGQETQYF. The CDR3 DNA follows: TGTGCCAGCAGCTTCCCGCGGGACGGGCAAGAGACCCAGTACTTC.

This clone was seen a few times. The V call is TRBV18, the J call TRBJ1-6; no definite D call. This CDR3 has 15 residues. The germline V gene encodes CDR1 KGHSH and CDR2 LQKENI. V was pared by 2 bases and J by 0 bases, with 5 bases between. The CDR3 nucleotides read TGTGCCAGCTCACCAATCAGCTCCTATAATTCACCCCTCCACTTT. It translates to CASSPISSYNSPLHF.

The CDR3 DNA reads TGTGCCAGCTCACAGGGGGCGGCGAACACCGGGGAGCTGTTTTTT. Protein product: CASSQGAANTGELFF. V is TRBV18 and J is TRBJ2-2, with 7 bases that match TRBD1. In germline, CDR1 is KGHSH, CDR2 LQKENI. CDR3 length: 15 amino acids. J was trimmed by 0 bases and V by 4 bases; bases with no gene match: 2.

As regards this clone: The same CDR3 arises from other DNA sequences in this sample as well. This sequence joins TRBV5-1 and TRBJ2-3; unclear D gene. V was trimmed by 2 bases and J by 0 bases, leaving 4 bases between them. Germline loops: CDR1 SGHRS, CDR2 YFSETQ. CDR3 length equals 13 residues. The CDR3 loop reads CASSLYSTDTQYF. The CDR3 DNA follows: TGCGCCAGCAGCTTATATAGCACAGATACGCAGTATTTT.

This chain connects TRBV7-9 to TRBJ2-7, with D possibly being TRBD1 (6 bases). This CDR3 has 15 residues. Trimming removed 1 base at V and 3 bases at J, with 13 bases between. CDR1 and CDR2 (germline): SEHNR, FQNEAQ (reference sequence). Here the CDR3 DNA reads TGTGCCAGCAGCTTAGTTAGGACAGTCTTCTACGAGCAGTACTTC. It yields the protein CASSLVRTVFYEQYF.

This chain joins TRBV6-5 and TRBJ2-7; possibly TRBD1 for D (5 bases). Germline V gene sequence: CDR1 MNHEY, CDR2 SVGAGI. The germline V and J ends were trimmed by 5 bases and 3 bases, with 17 bases remaining between them. The CDR3 loop spans 15 amino acids. The CDR3 nucleotides read TGTGCCAGCAGTGTTCAACAGGCCACGAGCTACGAGCAGTACTTC. As protein: CASSVQQATSYEQYF.

The genes are TRBV5-6 and TRBJ2-7, with 10 nucleotides matching TRBD1. The length of the CDR3 is 13 residues. V trimming: 6 bases; J trimming: 5 bases; junction bases outside the gene matches: 5. The germline V gene has CDR1 SGHDT and CDR2 YYEEEE. Here the CDR3 reads CASIRDRGDEQYF. DNA for the CDR3: TGTGCCAGCATAAGGGACAGGGGTGACGAGCAGTACTTC.

The V gene is TRBV7-2, the J gene TRBJ2-7, with D uncertain. The CDR3 is 14 amino acids. The germline V gene encodes CDR1 SGHTA and CDR2 FQGNSA. The ends were cut back, 3 bases at V and 0 bases at J, with 9 bases in the middle. As DNA, the CDR3 is TGTGCCAGCAGCTTCCAGTCCAGCTCCTACGAGCAGTACTTC. It codes for CASSFQSSSYEQYF.

The chain has TRBV28 and TRBJ1-2; D possibly corresponds to TRBD1 (6 bases). Per germline, CDR1 MDHEN and CDR2 SYDVKM. There are 13 residues in the CDR3. Between the trimmed V and J ends, which lost 6 bases and 6 bases, there was a span of 14 bases. CDR3 DNA: TGTGCCAGCAGCCTCGACAGGACAAATGGCTACACCTTC. This encodes CASSLDRTNGYTF.